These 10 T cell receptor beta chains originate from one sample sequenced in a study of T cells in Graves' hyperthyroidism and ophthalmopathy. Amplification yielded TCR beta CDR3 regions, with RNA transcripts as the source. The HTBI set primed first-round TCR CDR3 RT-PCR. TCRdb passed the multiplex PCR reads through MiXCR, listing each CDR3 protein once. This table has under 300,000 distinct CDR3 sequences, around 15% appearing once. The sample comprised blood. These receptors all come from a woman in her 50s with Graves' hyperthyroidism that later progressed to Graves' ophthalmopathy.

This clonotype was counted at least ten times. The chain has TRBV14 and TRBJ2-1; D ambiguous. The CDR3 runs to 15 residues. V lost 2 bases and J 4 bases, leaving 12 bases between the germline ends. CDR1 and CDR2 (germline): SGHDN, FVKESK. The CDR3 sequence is CASSQWKGSYNEQFF. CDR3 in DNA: TGTGCCAGCAGCCAATGGAAGGGTTCATACAATGAGCAGTTCTTC.

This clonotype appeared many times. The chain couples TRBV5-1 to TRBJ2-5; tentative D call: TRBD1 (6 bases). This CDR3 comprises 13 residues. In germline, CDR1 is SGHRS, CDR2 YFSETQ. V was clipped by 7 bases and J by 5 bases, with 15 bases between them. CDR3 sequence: CASLWGPGETQYF. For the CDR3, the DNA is TGCGCCAGCCTATGGGGGCCGGGGGAGACCCAGTACTTC.

The CDR3 DNA sequence: TGTGCCATCACACAAACAGCTAACACCGGGGAGCTGTTTTTT. This encodes CAITQTANTGELFF. V is TRBV10-3 and J is TRBJ2-2; D not resolved. V lost 7 bases and J lost 2, with 11 bases in between. CDR3 length: 14 amino acids. In germline, CDR1 is ENHRY, CDR2 SYGVKD.

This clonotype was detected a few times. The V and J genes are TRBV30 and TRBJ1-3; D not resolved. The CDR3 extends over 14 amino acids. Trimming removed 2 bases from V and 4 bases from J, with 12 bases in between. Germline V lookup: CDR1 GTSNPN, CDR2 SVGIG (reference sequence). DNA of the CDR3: TGTGCCTGGAGTAGGAGGACTGCGGGAAACACCATATATTTT. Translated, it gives CAWSRRTAGNTIYF.

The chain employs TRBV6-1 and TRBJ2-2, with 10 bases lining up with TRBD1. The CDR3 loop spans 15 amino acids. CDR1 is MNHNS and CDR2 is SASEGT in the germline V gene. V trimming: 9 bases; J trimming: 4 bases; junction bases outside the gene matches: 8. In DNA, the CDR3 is TGTGCCAGTCACAGGGACAGGGGAGTCACCGGGGAGCTGTTTTTT. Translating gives CASHRDRGVTGELFF.

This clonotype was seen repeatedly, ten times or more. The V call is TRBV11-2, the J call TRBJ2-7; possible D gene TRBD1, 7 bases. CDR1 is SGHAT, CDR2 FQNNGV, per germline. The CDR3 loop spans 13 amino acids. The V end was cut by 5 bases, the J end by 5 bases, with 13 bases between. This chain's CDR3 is CASSQGGGHEQYF. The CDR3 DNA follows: TGTGCCAGCAGCCAGGGGGGCGGCCACGAGCAGTACTTC.

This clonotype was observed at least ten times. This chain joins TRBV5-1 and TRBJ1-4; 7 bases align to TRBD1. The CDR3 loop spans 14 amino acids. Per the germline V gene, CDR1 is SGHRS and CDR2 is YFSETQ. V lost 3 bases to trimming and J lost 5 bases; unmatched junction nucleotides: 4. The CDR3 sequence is CASSSGQPNEKLFF. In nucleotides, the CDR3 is TGCGCCAGCAGCTCGGGACAGCCCAATGAAAAACTGTTTTTT.

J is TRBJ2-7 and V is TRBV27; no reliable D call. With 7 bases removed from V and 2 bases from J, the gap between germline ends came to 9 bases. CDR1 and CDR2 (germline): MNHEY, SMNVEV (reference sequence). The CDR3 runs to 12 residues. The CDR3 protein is CASKTTAYEQYF. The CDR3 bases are TGTGCCAGCAAGACGACGGCCTACGAGCAGTACTTC.

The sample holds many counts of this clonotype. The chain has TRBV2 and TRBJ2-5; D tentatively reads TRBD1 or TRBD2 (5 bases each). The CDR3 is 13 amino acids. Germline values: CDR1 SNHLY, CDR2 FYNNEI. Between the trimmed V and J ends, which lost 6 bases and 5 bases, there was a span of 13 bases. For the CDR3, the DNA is TGTGCCAGCAGGAAGGGGACGGGCGAGACCCAGTACTTC. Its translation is CASRKGTGETQYF. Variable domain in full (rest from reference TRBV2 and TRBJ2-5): EPEVTQTPSHQVTQMGQEVILRCVPISNHLYFYWYRQILGQKVEFLVSFYNNEISEKSEIFDDQFSVERPDGSNFTLKIRSTKLEDSAMYFCASRKGTGETQYFGPGTRLLVL.

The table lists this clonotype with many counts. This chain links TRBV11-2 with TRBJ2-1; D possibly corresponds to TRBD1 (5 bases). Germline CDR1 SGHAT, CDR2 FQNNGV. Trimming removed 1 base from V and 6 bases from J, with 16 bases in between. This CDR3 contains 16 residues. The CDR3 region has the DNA TGTGCCAGCAGCTTAGCTGGTCAGGGCCACCCCAATGAGCAGTTCTTC. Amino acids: CASSLAGQGHPNEQFF.